The 4 T cell receptor beta chains listed next were all sequenced from one sample in a study of cytomegalovirus exposure and HLA in healthy donors. PCR involved 60 Vbeta and 13 Jbeta primers. The method was immunoSEQ multiplex PCR; TCRdb's version includes in-frame clones alone and lacks a portion of them. The sample lists roughly 160,000 clones, roughly two thirds seen once, with about 4.9% in the top ten. Sequences were obtained from PBMCs. Receptors were obtained from a woman younger than 30 in good health and CMV-seropositive.

The CDR3 loop reads CSVEALANTGELFF. The CDR3 DNA reads TGCAGCGTTGAGGCCCTAGCGAACACCGGGGAGCTGTTTTTT. The V gene is TRBV29-1, the J gene TRBJ2-2; D gene uncertain. V was pared by 3 bases and J by 0 bases, with 8 bases between. The germline V gene encodes CDR1 SQVTM and CDR2 ANQGSEA. This CDR3 comprises 14 residues.

The chain carries TRBV7-9 and TRBJ1-2; D unclear. V lost 1 base to trimming and J lost 5 bases, with 11 bases between them. The CDR3 covers 14 residues. Per germline, CDR1 SEHNR and CDR2 FQNEAQ (reference sequence). The CDR3 spells CASSLVAAEYGYTF. The DNA of the CDR3 is TGTGCCAGCAGCTTAGTAGCGGCCGAATATGGCTACACCTTC.

This clone came up once. The chain links TRBV4-2 to TRBJ2-7, with 10 bases aligning to TRBD2. The germline V gene has CDR1 LGHNA and CDR2 YNFKEQ. There are 15 residues in the CDR3. With V trimmed by 2 bases and J by 5 bases, 6 bases remained unmatched. This CDR3 is CASSQTLAGTNEQYF. CDR3 DNA: TGTGCCAGCAGCCAAACACTAGCGGGGACTAACGAGCAGTACTTC.

This clone was detected only a few times. This chain joins TRBV18 and TRBJ2-1; D is perhaps TRBD2 (5 bases). Germline CDR1 reads KGHSH; CDR2 reads LQKENI. V was trimmed by 3 bases and J by 2 bases, leaving 17 bases between them. The CDR3 is 17 residues long. The CDR3, as DNA: TGTGCCAGCTCACCCGACAAGGGAGTTAACGCCTACAATGAGCAGTTCTTC. Translation: CASSPDKGVNAYNEQFF.